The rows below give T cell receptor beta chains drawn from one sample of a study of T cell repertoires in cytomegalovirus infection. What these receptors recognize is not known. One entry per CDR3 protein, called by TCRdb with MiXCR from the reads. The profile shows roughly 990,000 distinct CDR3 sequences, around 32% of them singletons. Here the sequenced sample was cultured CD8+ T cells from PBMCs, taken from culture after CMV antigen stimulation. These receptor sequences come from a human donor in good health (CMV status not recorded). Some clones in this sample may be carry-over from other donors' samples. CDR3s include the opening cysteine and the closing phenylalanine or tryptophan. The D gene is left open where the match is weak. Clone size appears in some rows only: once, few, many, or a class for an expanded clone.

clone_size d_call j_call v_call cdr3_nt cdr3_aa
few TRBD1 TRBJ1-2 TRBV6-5 TGTGCCAGCAGAGAGGACAGGCTTGCTTCGGGCTACACCTTC CASREDRLASGYTF
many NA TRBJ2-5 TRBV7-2 TGTGCCAGCAGCTTAGCGAAGCGTGCTGGAGAGACCCAGTACTTC CASSLAKRAGETQYF
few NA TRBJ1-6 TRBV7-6 TGTGCCAGCAGCTTGTGGGGGCATAGGAATTCACCCCTCCACTTT CASSLWGHRNSPLHF
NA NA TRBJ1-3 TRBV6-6 TGTGCCAGCAGTTACAGTCCAGGGGACGGAAACACCATATATTTT CASSYSPGDGNTIYF
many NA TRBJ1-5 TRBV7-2 TGTGCCAGCAGCCGCGAGCAGAATCAGCCCCAGCATTTT CASSREQNQPQHF
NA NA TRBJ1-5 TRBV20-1 TGCAGTGCTAGAGATGGTAGGGGTCTCCAGAGCAATCAGCCCCAGCATTTT CSARDGRGLQSNQPQHF
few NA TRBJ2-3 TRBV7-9 TGTGCCAGCACCTTAGGAGACAGGTCCGTGGGCACAGATACGCAGTATTTT CASTLGDRSVGTDTQYF
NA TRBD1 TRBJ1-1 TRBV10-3 TGTGCCATCAGTGACCGGGACAGGGATTTCTTT CAISDRDRDFF
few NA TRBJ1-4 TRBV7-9 TGTGCCAGCAGCCCCGACGGATATAATGAAAAACTGTTTTTT CASSPDGYNEKLFF
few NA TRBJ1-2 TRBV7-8 TGTGCCAGCAGCTTGGCGGGGGAAACCCTCTATGGCTACACCTTC CASSLAGETLYGYTF
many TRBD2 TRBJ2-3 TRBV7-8 TGTGCCAGCAGCTTAGAGGCTTCTAGCGGGGTGAGCACAGATACGCAGTATTTT CASSLEASSGVSTDTQYF
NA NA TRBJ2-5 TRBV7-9 TGTGCCAGCAGCCCCCGGGACGAAAGGACCCAGTACTTC CASSPRDERTQYF
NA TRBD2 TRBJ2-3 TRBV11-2 TGTGCCAGCAGCTTAGAGGGTAGCGGGCAAGATACGCAGTATTTT CASSLEGSGQDTQYF
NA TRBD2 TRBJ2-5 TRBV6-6 TGTGCCAGCGGAATAGCGGGGTCATCAGAGACCCAGTACTTC CASGIAGSSETQYF
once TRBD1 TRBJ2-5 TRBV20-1 TGCAGTGCAGCCCGGGACCAGGGGGAAGAGACCCAGTACTTC CSAARDQGEETQYF